This T cell receptor beta chain was captured in a study of cytomegalovirus exposure and HLA in healthy donors. A word on this clone: Its antigen is as yet unknown.

The PCR contained 60 Vbeta and 13 Jbeta primers. Assay: immunoSEQ multiplex PCR; the TCRdb copy retains only in-frame clones and omits some. The top ten clones hold 3.1% of a sample with roughly 190,000 clones, over 70% of them seen once. Overall study results and limits: Fewer than 20,000 TCR beta sequences were associated with HLA alleles at 0.05 false discovery rate in a later analysis. Rarity held for most TCR sequences, but there were some public TCRs that occurred in many donors.

The V and J ends lost 3 bases and 4 bases respectively, with 12 bases between them. There are 14 residues in the CDR3. The germline CDR1 and CDR2 sequences are LNHNV and YYDKDF (reference sequence). The sequenced material came from PBMCs. This chain links TRBV15 with TRBJ1-2; the D is unclear. This TCR was recovered from a female donor in good health and CMV-seronegative. CDR3 region: CATSRPGSPYGYTF. CDR3 DNA: TGTGCCACCAGCAGGCCCGGGAGCCCCTATGGCTACACCTTC.